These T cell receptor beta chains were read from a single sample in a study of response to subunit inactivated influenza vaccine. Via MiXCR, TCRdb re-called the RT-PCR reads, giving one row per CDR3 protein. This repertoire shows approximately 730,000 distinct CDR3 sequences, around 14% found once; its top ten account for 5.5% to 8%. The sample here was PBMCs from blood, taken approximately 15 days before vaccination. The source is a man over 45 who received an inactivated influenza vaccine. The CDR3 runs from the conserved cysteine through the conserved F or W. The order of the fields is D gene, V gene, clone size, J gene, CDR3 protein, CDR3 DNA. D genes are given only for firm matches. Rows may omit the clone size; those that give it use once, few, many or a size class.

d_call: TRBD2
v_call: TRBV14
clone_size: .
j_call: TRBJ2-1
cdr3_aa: CASSQPGLEDNEQFF
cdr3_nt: TGTGCCAGCAGCCAACCGGGACTAGAGGACAATGAGCAGTTCTTC

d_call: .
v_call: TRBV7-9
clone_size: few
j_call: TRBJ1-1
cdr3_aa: CASLRTENTEAFF
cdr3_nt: TGTGCCAGTTTGAGGACGGAGAACACTGAAGCTTTCTTT

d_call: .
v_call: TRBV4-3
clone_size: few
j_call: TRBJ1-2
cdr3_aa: CASSPARDGSGYTF
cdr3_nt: TGCGCCAGCAGCCCCGCCAGGGACGGTTCTGGCTACACCTTC

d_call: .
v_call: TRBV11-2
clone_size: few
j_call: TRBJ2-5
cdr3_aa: CASSPTRLGVQETQYF
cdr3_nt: TGTGCCAGCAGCCCAACACGGTTGGGGGTCCAAGAGACCCAGTACTTC

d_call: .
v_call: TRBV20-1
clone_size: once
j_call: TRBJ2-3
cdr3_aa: CSAKPYTDTQYF
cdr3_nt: TGCAGTGCTAAACCCTACACAGATACGCAGTATTTT

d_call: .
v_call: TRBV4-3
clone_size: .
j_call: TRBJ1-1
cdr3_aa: CASSPAHNTEAFF
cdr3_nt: TGCGCCAGCAGCCCTGCACATAACACTGAAGCTTTCTTT

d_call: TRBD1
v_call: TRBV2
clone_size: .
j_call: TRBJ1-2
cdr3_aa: CASRGQPQPLYGYTF
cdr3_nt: TGTGCCAGCAGGGGACAGCCTCAGCCCCTCTATGGCTACACCTTC

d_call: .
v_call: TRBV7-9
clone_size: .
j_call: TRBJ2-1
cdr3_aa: CASIAGEQFF
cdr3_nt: TGTGCCAGCATTGCGGGTGAGCAGTTCTTC

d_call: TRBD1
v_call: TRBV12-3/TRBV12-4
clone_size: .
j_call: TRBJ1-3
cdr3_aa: CASRGGTGSGTLSSGNTIYF
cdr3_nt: TGTGCCAGCAGGGGAGGGACAGGGTCGGGTACCCTGAGCTCTGGAAACACCATATATTTT

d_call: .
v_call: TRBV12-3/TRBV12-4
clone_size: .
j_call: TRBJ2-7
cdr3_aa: CASRPGTYEQYF
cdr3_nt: TGTGCCAGCAGACCTGGAACATACGAGCAGTACTTC

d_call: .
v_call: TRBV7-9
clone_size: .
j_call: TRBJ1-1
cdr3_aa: CASSLPEGGTEAFF
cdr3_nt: TGTGCCAGCAGCCTACCGGAGGGGGGCACTGAAGCTTTCTTT

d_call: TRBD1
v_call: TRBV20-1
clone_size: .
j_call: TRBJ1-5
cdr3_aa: CSPPRTGPKHQPQHF
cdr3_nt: TGCAGCCCCCCCAGGACAGGGCCGAAGCATCAGCCCCAGCATTTT

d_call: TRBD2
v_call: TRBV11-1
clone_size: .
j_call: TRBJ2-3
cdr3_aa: CASSLAIGSGLAGGLDDTQYF
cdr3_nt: TGTGCCAGCAGCTTAGCGATCGGTTCGGGACTAGCGGGGGGCCTTGATGATACGCAGTATTTT

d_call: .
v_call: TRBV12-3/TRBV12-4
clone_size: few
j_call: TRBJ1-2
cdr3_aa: CASSLGTLRRDYGYTF
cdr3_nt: TGTGCCAGCAGTTTAGGGACTCTACGGCGGGACTATGGCTACACCTTC

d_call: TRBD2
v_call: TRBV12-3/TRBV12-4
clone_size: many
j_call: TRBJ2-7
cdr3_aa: CASSFGLAGNYEQYF
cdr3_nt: TGTGCCAGCAGTTTTGGGCTAGCGGGCAACTACGAGCAGTACTTC

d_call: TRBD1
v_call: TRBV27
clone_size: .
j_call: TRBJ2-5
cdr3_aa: CASSLSYEGAGRETQYF
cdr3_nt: TGTGCCAGCAGTTTATCGTACGAGGGGGCAGGTCGTGAGACCCAGTACTTC

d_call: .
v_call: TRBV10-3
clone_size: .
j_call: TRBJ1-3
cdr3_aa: CAISDYNMARNTIYF
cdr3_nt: TGTGCCATCAGTGACTACAACATGGCTCGAAACACCATATATTTT

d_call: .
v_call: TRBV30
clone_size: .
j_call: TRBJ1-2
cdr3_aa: CAWSGQIYGYTF
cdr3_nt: TGTGCCTGGAGTGGACAAATCTATGGCTACACCTTC

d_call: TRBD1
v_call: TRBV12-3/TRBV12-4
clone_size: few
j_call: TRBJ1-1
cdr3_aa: CASSFEGASVEAFF
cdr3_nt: TGTGCCAGCAGTTTCGAGGGGGCAAGCGTTGAAGCTTTCTTT

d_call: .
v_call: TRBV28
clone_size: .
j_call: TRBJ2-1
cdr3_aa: CASSTGQKVSYNEQFF
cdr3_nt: TGTGCCAGCAGTACGGGACAAAAGGTATCCTACAATGAGCAGTTCTTC

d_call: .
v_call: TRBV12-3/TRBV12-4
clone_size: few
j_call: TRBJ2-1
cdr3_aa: CASSSVVGGEQFF
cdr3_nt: TGTGCCAGCAGTTCGGTGGTAGGGGGGGAGCAGTTCTTC

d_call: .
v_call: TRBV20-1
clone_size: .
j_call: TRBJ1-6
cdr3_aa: CSASSTVNSPLHF
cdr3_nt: TGCAGTGCTAGTTCGACAGTCAATTCACCCCTCCACTTT

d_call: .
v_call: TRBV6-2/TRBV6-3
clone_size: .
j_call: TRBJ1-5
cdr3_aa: CASSSGYGNQPQHF
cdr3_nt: TGTGCCAGCAGTTCCGGGTATGGCAATCAGCCCCAGCATTTT

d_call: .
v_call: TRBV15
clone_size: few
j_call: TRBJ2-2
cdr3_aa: CATSRGEGRPTGELFF
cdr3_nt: TGTGCCACCAGCAGAGGAGAGGGAAGACCCACCGGGGAGCTGTTTTTT

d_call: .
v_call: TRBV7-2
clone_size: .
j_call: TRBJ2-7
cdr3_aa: CASSFSTSSYEQYF
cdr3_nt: TGTGCCAGCAGCTTTTCAACATCCTCCTACGAGCAGTACTTC

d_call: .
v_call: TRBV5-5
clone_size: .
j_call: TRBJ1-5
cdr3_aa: CASSLVAERNQPQHF
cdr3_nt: TGTGCCAGCAGCTTGGTGGCAGAGCGGAATCAGCCCCAGCATTTT

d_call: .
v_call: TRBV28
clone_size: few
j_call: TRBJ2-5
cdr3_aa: CASSLHSGQQETQYF
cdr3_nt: TGTGCCAGCAGTTTACATTCAGGCCAACAAGAGACCCAGTACTTC

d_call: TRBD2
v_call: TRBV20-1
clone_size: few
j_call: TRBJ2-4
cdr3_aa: CSARDLAGGGKNIQYF
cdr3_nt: TGCAGTGCTAGAGATCTGGCGGGAGGAGGCAAAAACATTCAGTACTTC

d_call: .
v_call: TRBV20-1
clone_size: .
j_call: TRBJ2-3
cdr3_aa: CSARAPVRADTQYF
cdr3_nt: TGCAGTGCTAGAGCCCCCGTCAGGGCAGATACGCAGTATTTT

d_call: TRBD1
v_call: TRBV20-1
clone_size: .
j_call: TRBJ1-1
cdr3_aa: CSAQGQGPHEAFF
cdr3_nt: TGCAGTGCCCAGGGACAGGGCCCCCACGAAGCTTTCTTT

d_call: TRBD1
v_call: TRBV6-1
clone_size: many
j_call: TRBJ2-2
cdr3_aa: CATSGTDTGELFF
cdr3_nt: TGTGCCACCTCCGGGACAGACACCGGGGAGCTGTTTTTT

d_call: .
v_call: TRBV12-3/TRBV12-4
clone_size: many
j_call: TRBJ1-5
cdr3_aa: CASALSSNQPQHF
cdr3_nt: TGTGCCAGCGCCCTTTCGAGCAATCAGCCCCAGCATTTT

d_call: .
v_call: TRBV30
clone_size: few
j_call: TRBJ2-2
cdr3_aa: CATDPGGSGELFF
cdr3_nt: TGTGCCACGGACCCCGGAGGCAGCGGGGAGCTGTTTTTT

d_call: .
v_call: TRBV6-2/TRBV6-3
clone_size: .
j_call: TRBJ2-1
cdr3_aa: CASSFRNKQFF
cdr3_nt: TGTGCCAGCAGTTTTAGGAATAAGCAGTTCTTC

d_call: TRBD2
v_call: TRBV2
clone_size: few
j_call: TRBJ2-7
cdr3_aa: CASSDGGGSYEQYF
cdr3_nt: TGTGCCAGCAGTGACGGCGGGGGCTCCTACGAGCAGTACTTC

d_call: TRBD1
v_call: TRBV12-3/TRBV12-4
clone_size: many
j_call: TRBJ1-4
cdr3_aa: CASSLTGGGEKLFF
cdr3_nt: TGTGCCAGCAGTCTGACAGGGGGCGGTGAAAAACTGTTTTTT

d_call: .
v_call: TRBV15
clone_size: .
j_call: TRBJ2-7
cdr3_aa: CATSPLRGYEQYF
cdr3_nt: TGTGCCACCAGTCCCCTAAGGGGTTACGAGCAGTACTTC